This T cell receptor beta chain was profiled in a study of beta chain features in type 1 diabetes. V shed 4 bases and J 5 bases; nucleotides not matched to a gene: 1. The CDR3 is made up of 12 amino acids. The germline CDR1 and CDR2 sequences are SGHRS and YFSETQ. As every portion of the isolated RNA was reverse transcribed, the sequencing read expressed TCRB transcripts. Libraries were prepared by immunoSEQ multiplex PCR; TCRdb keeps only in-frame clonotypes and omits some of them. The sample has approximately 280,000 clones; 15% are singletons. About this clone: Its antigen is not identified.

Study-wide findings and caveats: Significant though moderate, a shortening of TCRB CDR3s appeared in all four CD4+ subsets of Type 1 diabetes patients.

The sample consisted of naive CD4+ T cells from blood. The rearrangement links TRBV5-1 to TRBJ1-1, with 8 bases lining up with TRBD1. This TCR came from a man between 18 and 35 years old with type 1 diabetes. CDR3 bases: TGCGCCAGCAGCAGACAGGGGACTGAAGCTTTCTTT. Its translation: CASSRQGTEAFF.